This passage covers 25 T cell receptor beta chains from one sample sequenced in a study of cytomegalovirus exposure and HLA in healthy donors. The PCR used 60 Vbeta and 13 Jbeta primers. This table comes from immunoSEQ multiplex PCR, and its TCRdb copy is limited to in-frame clones, with some not included. The sample holds 100,000 or so clones, roughly three quarters seen once. The specimen sequenced was PBMCs. The receptors come from a male donor in good health and CMV-seropositive.

This clone has only a few counts. The J gene is TRBJ1-2, the V gene TRBV27, with TRBD1 as a possible D gene (5 bases). This CDR3 comprises 15 residues. Trimming removed 6 bases from V and 8 bases from J, with 22 bases in between. The germline V gene encodes CDR1 MNHEY and CDR2 SMNVEV (reference sequence). CDR3 bases: TGTGCCAGCAGCCCTCGGGGGATCCTTAGAGGGGGCTACACCTTC. It codes for CASSPRGILRGGYTF.

The chain couples TRBV18 to TRBJ1-4, with D uncertain. V shed 3 bases and J shed 7 bases, with 9 bases lying between them. Germline V CDR1 and CDR2: KGHSH, LQKENI. The CDR3 spans 13 residues. CDR3 in amino acids: CASSPSQAEKLFF. DNA for the CDR3: TGTGCCAGCTCACCCTCGCAGGCTGAAAAACTGTTTTTT.

DNA of the CDR3: TGTGCCAGCTCCGGGAGTTACAATGAGCAGTTCTTC. Translating gives CASSGSYNEQFF. This sequence joins TRBV18 and TRBJ2-1, with D possibly matching TRBD2 (6 bases). V lost 6 bases and J lost 4, with 7 bases in between. Germline V CDR1 and CDR2: KGHSH, LQKENI. This CDR3 is 12 amino acids long.

The chain carries TRBV11-2 and TRBJ2-4, with a possible D match to TRBD2 (8 bases). V gave up 3 bases and J gave up 12 bases, with 24 bases separating them. Per germline, CDR1 SGHAT and CDR2 FQNNGV. CDR3 length: 16 residues. The CDR3 is CASSFRGAGEGDSQYF. For the CDR3, the DNA is TGTGCCAGCAGCTTTCGGGGAGCGGGAGAGGGGGACAGTCAGTACTTC.

The chain couples TRBV9 to TRBJ2-1, with D possibly TRBD2 on 5 matching bases. CDR1 SGDLS and CDR2 YYNGEE come from the germline V gene. V lost 0 bases, J lost 5 bases, and 12 bases lay in between. This CDR3 comprises 15 residues. The CDR3: CASSVGPSGNNEQFF. The DNA of the CDR3 is TGTGCCAGCAGCGTAGGCCCCTCCGGGAACAATGAGCAGTTCTTC.

In DNA form, the CDR3 reads TGCGCCAGCAGCCCTAATGAATACAGGGACACTGAAGCTTTCTTT. Translated: CASSPNEYRDTEAFF. This chain uses TRBV5-1 with TRBJ1-1; tentative D call: TRBD1 (6 bases). Germline values: CDR1 SGHRS, CDR2 YFSETQ. The V end was cut by 4 bases, the J end by 3 bases, with 16 bases between. This CDR3 has 15 amino acids.

The sample holds one count of this clone. This sequence joins TRBV7-9 and TRBJ2-5; possibly TRBD1 for D (6 bases). This CDR3 is 13 amino acids long. Germline CDR1 reads SEHNR; CDR2 reads FQNEAQ (reference sequence). V was shortened by 5 bases and J by 5 bases, with 12 bases between the two germline ends. CDR3 region: CASSGRGFETQYF. CDR3 nucleotide sequence: TGTGCCAGCAGCGGCAGGGGTTTCGAGACCCAGTACTTC.

V usage is TRBV29-1 and J usage is TRBJ2-1, with 8 positions matching TRBD2. Germline CDR1 SQVTM, CDR2 ANQGSEA. The CDR3 length is 18 residues. V was clipped by 6 bases and J by 3 bases; unmatched bases: 19. The CDR3 protein is CSVPGGGSSRADYNEQFF. CDR3 in DNA: TGCAGCGTCCCGGGAGGGGGGAGTTCCCGAGCCGACTACAATGAGCAGTTCTTC.

The gene calls are TRBV29-1 and TRBJ2-3; TRBD2 agrees at 8 bases. From germline, CDR1 is SQVTM and CDR2 ANQGSEA. J gave up 3 bases and V 3 bases, and 2 bases lay outside the gene matches. CDR3 size: 13 residues. This chain's CDR3 is CSVEAGGTDTQYF. The CDR3 DNA follows: TGCAGCGTTGAGGCGGGAGGAACAGATACGCAGTATTTT.

This clone appeared once. This chain connects TRBV9 to TRBJ2-7, with 11 positions matching TRBD2. This CDR3 is built from 14 residues. With 3 bases clipped from V and 6 bases from J, the junction kept 5 bases outside the gene matches. Germline CDR1 is SGDLS and CDR2 is YYNGEE. The CDR3 DNA reads as TGTGCCAGCAGCGCCCAACTAGCGGGAGTCGAGCAGTACTTC. This gives the protein CASSAQLAGVEQYF.

This clone was seen a single time. V gene TRBV19 combines with J gene TRBJ1-2; 12 bases are shared with TRBD1. The V gene end was trimmed by 10 bases and the J gene end by 8 bases; junction bases not matched to a gene: 8. CDR1 LNHDA and CDR2 SQIVND come from the germline V gene (reference sequence). The CDR3 has 13 residues. CDR3 region: CATERDRGRGYTF. The CDR3 nucleotides read TGTGCCACCGAGCGGGACAGGGGGCGAGGCTACACCTTC.

The chain links TRBV7-9 to TRBJ1-2, with D tentatively TRBD1 (5 bases). Per germline, CDR1 SEHNR and CDR2 FQNEAQ (reference sequence). V was trimmed by 5 bases and J by 4 bases, leaving 8 bases between them. The CDR3 contains 12 residues. The CDR3 region is CASSPDSYGYTF. The CDR3 DNA reads as TGTGCCAGCAGCCCCGACAGCTATGGCTACACCTTC.

V gene TRBV6-5 combines with J gene TRBJ1-2; 8 nucleotides align to TRBD1. Germline CDR1 is MNHEY and CDR2 is SVGAGI. This CDR3 has 13 residues. V was pared by 6 bases and J by 4 bases, with 4 bases of the junction left unmatched. The CDR3 nucleotides read TGTGCCAGCAGGGCAGGGGGCATCTATGGCTACACCTTC. Translation: CASRAGGIYGYTF.

J is TRBJ2-1 and V is TRBV11-1, with 7 bases fitting TRBD2. CDR1 is SGHAT and CDR2 is FQDESV in the germline V gene (reference sequence). This CDR3 comprises 14 residues. Trimming cost V 1 base and J 8 bases; bases outside gene matches: 5. As DNA, the CDR3 is TGTGCCAGCAGCTTAGTCCTAGCGGACGATGAGCAGTTCTTC. It is translated as CASSLVLADDEQFF. Supplemented by reference TRBV11-1 and TRBJ2-1, the full variable domain reads EAEVAQSPRYKITEKSQAVAFWCDPISGHATLYWYRQILGQGPELLVQFQDESVVDDSQLPKDRFSAERLKGVDSTLKIQPAELGDSAMYLCASSLVLADDEQFFGPGTRLTVL.

The chain is built from TRBV9 and TRBJ1-2, with 8 nucleotides matching TRBD1. Germline assignment: CDR1 SGDLS and CDR2 YYNGEE. The CDR3 totals 17 residues. Trimming removed 0 bases from V and 4 bases from J; junction bases left unmatched: 11. CDR3 sequence reads: CASSVEPAGGIVYGYTF. The CDR3 DNA reads as TGTGCCAGCAGCGTAGAACCCGCAGGGGGCATTGTCTATGGCTACACCTTC.

Concerning this clone itself: The same CDR3 also results from other DNA sequences found in this sample. The gene calls are TRBV29-1 and TRBJ2-7, with TRBD1 as a possible D gene (5 bases). The CDR3 runs 15 residues. Trimming took 4 bases from V and 1 from J, leaving 17 bases between them. CDR1 is SQVTM, CDR2 ANQGSEA, per germline. CDR3 protein: CSVVWGAASSYEQYF. In nucleotides, the CDR3 is TGCAGCGTTGTGTGGGGCGCAGCGTCGTCCTACGAGCAGTACTTC.

The CDR3 bases are TGTGCCAGCAGCTCGGGACAGGGATTGAGAGAGACCCAGTACTTC. Translated, it gives CASSSGQGLRETQYF. This rearrangement joins TRBV5-6 to TRBJ2-5; 9 bases match TRBD1. V trimming: 3 bases; J trimming: 4 bases; junction bases outside the gene matches: 7. This CDR3 is built from 15 residues. In germline, CDR1 is SGHDT, CDR2 YYEEEE.

This sequence joins TRBV11-1 and TRBJ2-2; 7 bases are a match to TRBD2. CDR3 length equals 13 residues. Germline V CDR1 and CDR2: SGHAT, FQDESV (reference sequence). V was clipped by 6 bases and J by 5 bases; unmatched bases: 3. The CDR3 spells CASRSGETGELFF. The CDR3 DNA reads as TGTGCCAGCAGGAGCGGGGAGACCGGGGAGCTGTTTTTT.

The rearrangement links TRBV5-4 to TRBJ2-7, with TRBD2 matching over 8 bases. This CDR3 comprises 16 residues. CDR1 is SGHNT, CDR2 YYREEE, per germline (reference sequence). Trimming took 0 bases from V and 2 from J; bases not matched to a gene: 7. CDR3 amino acids: CASSLGPPGRAYEQYF. For the CDR3, the DNA is TGTGCCAGCAGCTTGGGTCCTCCCGGGAGGGCCTACGAGCAGTACTTC.

The chain employs TRBV5-6 and TRBJ2-1; TRBD2 aligns across 11 bases. The germline CDR1 and CDR2 sequences are SGHDT and YYEEEE. The junction had 10 bases not matched to a gene; V was cut back by 2 bases and J by 0 bases. The CDR3 spans 19 residues. Here the CDR3 DNA reads TGTGCCAGCAGCTTTCGCCCTAGCGGGAGGCCTTCCTCCTACAATGAGCAGTTCTTC. Its protein is CASSFRPSGRPSSYNEQFF.

V is TRBV19 and J is TRBJ1-5; 12 bases map to TRBD1. Unmatched junction bases numbered 22, after V lost 3 bases and J lost 7 bases. The CDR3 length is 21 residues. Germline CDR1 LNHDA, CDR2 SQIVND (reference sequence). Written as DNA, the CDR3 is TGTGCCAGTAGTATCCACAACCGGGACAGGGGGCATTTGGGTCTAGGGCAGCCCCAGCATTTT. This translates into CASSIHNRDRGHLGLGQPQHF.

There are a few counts of this clone. The V and J genes are TRBV27 and TRBJ2-7; TRBD2 matches at 7 bases. This CDR3 has 15 amino acids. Germline V gene lookup returns CDR1 MNHEY and CDR2 SMNVEV (reference sequence). The trim removed 0 bases at V and 4 bases at J, leaving 6 bases unmatched. In DNA form, the CDR3 reads TGTGCCAGCAGTTTATCTACCGGGAGGAGGTACGAGCAGTACTTC. This gives the protein CASSLSTGRRYEQYF.

The chain links TRBV30 to TRBJ1-4, with TRBD1 identical over 7 bases. The CDR3 length is 13 residues. CDR1 is GTSNPN and CDR2 is SVGIG in the germline V gene (reference sequence). V lost 0 bases to trimming and J lost 10 bases; unmatched junction nucleotides: 5. CDR3 region: CAWSVTGAGKLFF. In DNA form, the CDR3 reads TGTGCCTGGAGTGTCACAGGGGCGGGAAAACTGTTTTTT. The full variable domain, completed using reference TRBV30 and TRBJ1-4, is SQTIHQWPATLVQPVGSPLSLECTVEGTSNPNLYWYRQAAGRGLQLLFYSVGIGQISSEVPQNLSASRPQDRQFILSSKKLLLSDSGFYLCAWSVTGAGKLFFGSGTQLSVL.

In its sample, this clone was seen once. The chain couples TRBV5-5 to TRBJ2-3; perhaps TRBD1 as D (6 bases). The CDR3 totals 16 residues. The V gene lost 0 bases and the J gene lost 0 bases, with 11 bases spanning the gap. The germline V gene has CDR1 SGHKS and CDR2 YYEKEE (reference sequence). CDR3 region: CASSLVGDTSTDTQYF. The CDR3 DNA reads TGTGCCAGCAGCTTGGTAGGGGACACTAGCACAGATACGCAGTATTTT.

The chain combines TRBV21-1 with TRBJ1-6; the table calls TRBD1, which could not be checked here. TRBV21-1 is marked as a pseudogene. CDR3 length equals 16 residues. The CDR3 coding sequence is TGTGCCAGCAGCACAAGCTTGGGCAGGGTGGAATCACCCCTCCACTTT. Translation: CASSTSLGRVESPLHF.